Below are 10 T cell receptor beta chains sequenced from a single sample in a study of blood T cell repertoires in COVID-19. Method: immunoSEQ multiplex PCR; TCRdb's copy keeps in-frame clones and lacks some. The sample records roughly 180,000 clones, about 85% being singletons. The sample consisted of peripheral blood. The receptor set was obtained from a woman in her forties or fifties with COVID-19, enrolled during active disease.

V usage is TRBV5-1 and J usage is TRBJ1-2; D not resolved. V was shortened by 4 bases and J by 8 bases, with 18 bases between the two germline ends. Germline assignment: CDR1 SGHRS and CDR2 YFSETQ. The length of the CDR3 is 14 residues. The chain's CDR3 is CASSADSTMLGYTF. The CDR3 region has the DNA TGCGCCAGCAGCGCGGACTCTACTATGTTGGGCTACACCTTC.

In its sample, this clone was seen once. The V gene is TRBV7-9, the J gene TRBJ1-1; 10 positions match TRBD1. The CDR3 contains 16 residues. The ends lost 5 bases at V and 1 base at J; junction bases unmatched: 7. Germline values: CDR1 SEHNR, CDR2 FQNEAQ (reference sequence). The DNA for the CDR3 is TGTGCCAGCAGCCGGAGCGGGACAGGGGCGAACACTGAAGCTTTCTTT. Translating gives CASSRSGTGANTEAFF.

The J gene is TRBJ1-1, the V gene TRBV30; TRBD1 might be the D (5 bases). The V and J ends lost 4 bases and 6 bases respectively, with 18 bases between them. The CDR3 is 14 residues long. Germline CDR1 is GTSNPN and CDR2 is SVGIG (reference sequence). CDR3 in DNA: TGTGCCTGGACCCTTGGCGGGACGGTCTCTGAAGCTTTCTTT. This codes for CAWTLGGTVSEAFF.

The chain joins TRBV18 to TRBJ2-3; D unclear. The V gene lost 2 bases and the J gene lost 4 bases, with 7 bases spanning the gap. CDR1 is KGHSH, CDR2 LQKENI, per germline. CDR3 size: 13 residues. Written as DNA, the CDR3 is TGTGCCAGCTCACCAATCGAGGCAGATACGCAGTATTTT. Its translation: CASSPIEADTQYF.

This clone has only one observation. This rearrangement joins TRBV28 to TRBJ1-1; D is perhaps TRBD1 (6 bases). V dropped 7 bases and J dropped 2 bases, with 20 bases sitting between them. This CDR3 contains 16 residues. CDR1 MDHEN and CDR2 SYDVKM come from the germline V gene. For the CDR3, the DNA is TGTGCCAGCATCACTGGTGGGGGGGCCCCTAACACTGAAGCTTTCTTT. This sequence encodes CASITGGGAPNTEAFF.

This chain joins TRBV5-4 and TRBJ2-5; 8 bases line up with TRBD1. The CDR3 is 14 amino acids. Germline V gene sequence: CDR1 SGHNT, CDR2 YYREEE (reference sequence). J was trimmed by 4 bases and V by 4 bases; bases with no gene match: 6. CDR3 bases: TGTGCCAGCAGCCCTCAGGGGGCCAGAGAGACCCAGTACTTC. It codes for CASSPQGARETQYF.

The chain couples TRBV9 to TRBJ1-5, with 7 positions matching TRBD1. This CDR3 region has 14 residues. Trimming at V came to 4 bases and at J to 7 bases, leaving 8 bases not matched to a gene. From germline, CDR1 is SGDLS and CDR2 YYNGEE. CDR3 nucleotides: TGTGCCAGCAGCCCTACGGGACAGAGGCAGCCCCAGCATTTT. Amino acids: CASSPTGQRQPQHF.

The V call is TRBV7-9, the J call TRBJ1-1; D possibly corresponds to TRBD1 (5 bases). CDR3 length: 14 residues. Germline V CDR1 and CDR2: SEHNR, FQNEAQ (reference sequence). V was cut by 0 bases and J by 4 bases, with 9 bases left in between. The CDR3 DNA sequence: TGTGCCAGCAGCTTAGCGCAAGGGGTCACTGAAGCTTTCTTT. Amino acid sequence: CASSLAQGVTEAFF.

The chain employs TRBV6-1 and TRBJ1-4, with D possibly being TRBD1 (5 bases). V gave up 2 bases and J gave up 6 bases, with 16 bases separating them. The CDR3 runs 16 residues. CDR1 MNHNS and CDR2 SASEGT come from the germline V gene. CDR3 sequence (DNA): TGTGCCAGCAGTGAAAGGAAGGGCAGGGTTGATGAAAAACTGTTTTTT. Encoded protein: CASSERKGRVDEKLFF.

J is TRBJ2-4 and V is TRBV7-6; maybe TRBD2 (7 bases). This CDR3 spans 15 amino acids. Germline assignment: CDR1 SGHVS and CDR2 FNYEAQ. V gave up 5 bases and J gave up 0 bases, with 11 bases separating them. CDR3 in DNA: TGTGCCAGCAGCGAGGGGGGGAGAGCCAAAAACATTCAGTACTTC. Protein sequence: CASSEGGRAKNIQYF.